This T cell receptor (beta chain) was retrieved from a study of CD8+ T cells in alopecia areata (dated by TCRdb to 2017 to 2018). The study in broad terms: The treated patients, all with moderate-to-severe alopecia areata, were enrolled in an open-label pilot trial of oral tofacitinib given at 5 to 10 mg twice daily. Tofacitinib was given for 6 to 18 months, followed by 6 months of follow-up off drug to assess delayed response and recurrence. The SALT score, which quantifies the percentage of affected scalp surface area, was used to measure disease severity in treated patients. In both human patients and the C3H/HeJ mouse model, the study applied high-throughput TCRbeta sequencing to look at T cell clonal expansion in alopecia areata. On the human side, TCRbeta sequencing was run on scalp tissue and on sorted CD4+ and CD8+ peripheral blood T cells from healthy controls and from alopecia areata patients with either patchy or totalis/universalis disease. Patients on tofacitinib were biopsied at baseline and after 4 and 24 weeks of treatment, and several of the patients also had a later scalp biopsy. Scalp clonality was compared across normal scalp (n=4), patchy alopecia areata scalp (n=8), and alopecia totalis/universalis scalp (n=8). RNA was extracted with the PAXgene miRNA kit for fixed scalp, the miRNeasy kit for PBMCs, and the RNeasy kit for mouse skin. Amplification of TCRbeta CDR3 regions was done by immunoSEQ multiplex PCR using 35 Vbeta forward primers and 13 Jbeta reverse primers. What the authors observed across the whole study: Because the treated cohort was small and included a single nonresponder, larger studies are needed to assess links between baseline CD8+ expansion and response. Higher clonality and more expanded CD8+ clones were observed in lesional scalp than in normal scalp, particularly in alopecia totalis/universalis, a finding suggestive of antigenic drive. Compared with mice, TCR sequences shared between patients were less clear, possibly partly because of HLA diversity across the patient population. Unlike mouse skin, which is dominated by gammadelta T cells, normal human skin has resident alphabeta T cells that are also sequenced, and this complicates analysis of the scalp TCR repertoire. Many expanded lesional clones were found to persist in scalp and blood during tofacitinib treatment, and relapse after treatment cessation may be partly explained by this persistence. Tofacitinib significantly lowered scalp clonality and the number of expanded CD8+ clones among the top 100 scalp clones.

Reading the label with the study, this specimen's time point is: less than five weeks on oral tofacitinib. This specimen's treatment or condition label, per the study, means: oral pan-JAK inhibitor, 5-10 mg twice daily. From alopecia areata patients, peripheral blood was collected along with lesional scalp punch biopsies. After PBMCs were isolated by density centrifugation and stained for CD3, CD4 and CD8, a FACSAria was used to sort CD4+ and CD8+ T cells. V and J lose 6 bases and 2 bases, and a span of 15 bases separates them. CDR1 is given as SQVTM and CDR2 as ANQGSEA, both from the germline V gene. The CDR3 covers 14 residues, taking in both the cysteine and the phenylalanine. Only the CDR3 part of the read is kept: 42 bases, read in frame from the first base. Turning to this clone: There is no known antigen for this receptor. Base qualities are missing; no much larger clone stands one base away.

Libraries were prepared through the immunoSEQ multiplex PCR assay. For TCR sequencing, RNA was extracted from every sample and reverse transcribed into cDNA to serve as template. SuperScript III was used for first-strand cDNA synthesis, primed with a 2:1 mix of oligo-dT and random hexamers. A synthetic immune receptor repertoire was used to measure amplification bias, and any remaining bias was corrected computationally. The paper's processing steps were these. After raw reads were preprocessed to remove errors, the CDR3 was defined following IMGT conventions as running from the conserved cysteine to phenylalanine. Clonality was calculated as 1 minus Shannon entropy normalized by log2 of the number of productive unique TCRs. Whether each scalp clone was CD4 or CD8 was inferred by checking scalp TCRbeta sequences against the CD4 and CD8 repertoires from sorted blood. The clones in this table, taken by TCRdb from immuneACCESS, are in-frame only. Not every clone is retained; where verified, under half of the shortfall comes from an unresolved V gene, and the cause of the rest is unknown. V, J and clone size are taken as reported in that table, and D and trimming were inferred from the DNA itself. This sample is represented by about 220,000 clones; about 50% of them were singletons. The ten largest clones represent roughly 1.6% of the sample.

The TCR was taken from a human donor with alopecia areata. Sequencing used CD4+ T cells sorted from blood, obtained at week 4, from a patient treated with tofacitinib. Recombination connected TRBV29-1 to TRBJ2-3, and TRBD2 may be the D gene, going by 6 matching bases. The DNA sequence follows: TGCAGCGTCCTTCCGGGGGTTAACACAGATACGCAGTATTTT. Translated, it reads CSVLPGVNTDTQYF.